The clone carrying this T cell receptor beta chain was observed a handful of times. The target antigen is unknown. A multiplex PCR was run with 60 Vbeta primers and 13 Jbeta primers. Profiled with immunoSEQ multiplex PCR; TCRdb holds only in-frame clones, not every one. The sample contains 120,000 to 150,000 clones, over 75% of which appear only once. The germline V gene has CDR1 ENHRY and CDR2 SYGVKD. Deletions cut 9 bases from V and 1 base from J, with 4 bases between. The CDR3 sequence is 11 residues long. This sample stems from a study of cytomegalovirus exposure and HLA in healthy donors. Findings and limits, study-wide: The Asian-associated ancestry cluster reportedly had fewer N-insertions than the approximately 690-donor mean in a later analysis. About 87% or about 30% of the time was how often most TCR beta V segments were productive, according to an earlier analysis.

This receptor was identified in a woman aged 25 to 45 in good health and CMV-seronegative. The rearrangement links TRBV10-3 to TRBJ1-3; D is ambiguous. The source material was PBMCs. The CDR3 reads CAITSGNTIYF. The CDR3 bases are TGTGCCATAACTTCTGGAAACACCATATATTTT.